The next 16 T cell receptor beta chains were all read from a single sample in a study of long-term antiretroviral therapy in people with HIV. Runs used v3.0 of the immunoSEQ assay and were done at survey level. The repertoire was sequenced with immunoSEQ multiplex PCR; TCRdb's copy has only in-frame clones and lacks some. The sample shows approximately 22,000 clones, roughly 82% of them seen only once. Sequenced here: unsorted PBMCs, sampled 0.1 years before starting antiretroviral therapy. Receptors originate from a man aged 18 to 35 with HIV.

This clone appeared a single time. The chain uses TRBV5-4 and TRBJ1-3; 9 bases align to TRBD1. CDR3 length: 15 amino acids. In germline, CDR1 is SGHNT, CDR2 YYREEE (reference sequence). J gave up 4 bases and V 0 bases, and 2 bases lay outside the gene matches. CDR3 sequence: CASSLDRGLGNTIYF. CDR3 nucleotide sequence: TGTGCCAGCAGCTTGGACAGGGGGCTAGGAAACACCATATATTTT.

This chain joins TRBV7-9 and TRBJ1-2; maybe TRBD1 (5 bases). Germline CDR1 is SEHNR and CDR2 is FQNEAQ (reference sequence). This CDR3 comprises 13 residues. The CDR3 nucleotides are TGTGTCGTATTAAAGAGTCAGGGACTTGGCTACACCTTC. Residues: CVVLKSQGLGYTF.

V and J are TRBV7-8 and TRBJ2-2; D remains ambiguous. Germline V gene sequence: CDR1 SGHVS, CDR2 FQNEAQ. V shed 2 bases and J shed 7 bases, with 14 bases lying between them. The CDR3 is 15 residues long. CDR3 region: CASSLTGPVSGELFF. DNA for the CDR3: TGTGCCAGCAGCTTAACGGGCCCCGTGAGCGGGGAGCTGTTTTTT.

This chain joins TRBV7-2 and TRBJ1-5; D may be TRBD1 (6 bases). CDR3 length: 14 amino acids. Between the trimmed V and J ends, which lost 5 bases and 6 bases, there was a span of 14 bases. Germline CDR1 reads SGHTA; CDR2 reads FQGNSA. CDR3 nucleotide sequence: TGTGCCAGCAGCGGCAGGGGAGATGGTCAGCCCCAGCATTTT. Translated, it gives CASSGRGDGQPQHF.

This chain connects TRBV6-4 to TRBJ2-3, with 11 nucleotides matching TRBD2. The CDR3 has 16 residues. V gave up 0 bases and J gave up 4 bases; unmatched junction bases: 3. CDR1 and CDR2 (germline): MRHNA, SNTAGT. DNA of the CDR3: TGTGCCAGCAGTGACTCGACTAGCGGGGACGCAGATACGCAGTATTTT. Amino acid sequence: CASSDSTSGDADTQYF.

The chain uses TRBV6-1 and TRBJ2-3; 8 bases match TRBD1. CDR1 and CDR2 from the germline V gene are MNHNS and SASEGT. Losses at the gene ends were 7 bases for V and 2 bases for J; bases not matched to a gene: 8. This CDR3 comprises 15 residues. CDR3 sequence: CASISTGGYTDTQYF. CDR3 coding DNA: TGTGCCAGCATCAGCACAGGGGGGTACACAGATACGCAGTATTTT.

The chain uses TRBV7-2 and TRBJ2-3; 7 nucleotides match TRBD1. The CDR3 spans 15 residues. Germline assignment: CDR1 SGHTA and CDR2 FQGNSA. The V and J ends lost 4 bases and 1 base, in that order; junction bases with no gene match: 5. CDR3 in amino acids: CASSSTGTRTDTQYF. CDR3 nucleotides: TGTGCCAGCAGCTCGACAGGGACCCGCACAGATACGCAGTATTTT. Full variable domain (rest looked up from reference TRBV7-2 and TRBJ2-3): GAGVSQSPSNKVTEKGKDVELRCDPISGHTALYWYRQSLGQGLEFLIYFQGNSAPDKSGLPSDRFSAERTGGSVSTLTIQRTQQEDSAVYLCASSSTGTRTDTQYFGPGTRLTVL.

The V and J genes are TRBV7-2 and TRBJ2-7, with D tentatively TRBD1 or TRBD2 (6 bases each). This CDR3 contains 14 residues. V lost 5 bases, J lost 6 bases, and 17 bases lay in between. Germline V lookup: CDR1 SGHTA, CDR2 FQGNSA. In DNA form, the CDR3 reads TGTGCCAGCAGCACGACCGAGTGGGGGGCCGAGCAGTACTTC. Its translation is CASSTTEWGAEQYF.

The DNA of the CDR3 is TGTGCCAGCAGCTCGACAGGGACCACAGATACGCAGTATTTT. Its translation is CASSSTGTTDTQYF. The chain is built from TRBV5-6 and TRBJ2-3, with TRBD1 matching over 7 bases. This CDR3 contains 14 residues. CDR1 is SGHDT, CDR2 YYEEEE, per germline. The trim removed 3 bases at V and 2 bases at J, leaving 3 bases unmatched. Drawing the rest from reference TRBV5-6 and TRBJ2-3, the complete variable domain is DAGVTQSPTHLIKTRGQQVTLRCSPKSGHDTVSWYQQALGQGPQFIFQYYEEEERQRGNFPDRFSGHQFPNYSSELNVNALLLGDSALYLCASSSTGTTDTQYFGPGTRLTVL.

The chain's CDR3 is CASSLQAGGANTEAFF. DNA for the CDR3: TGCGCCAGCAGCTTGCAAGCAGGGGGGGCGAACACTGAAGCTTTCTTT. The rearrangement links TRBV5-1 to TRBJ1-1; 7 bases align to TRBD1. The germline V gene encodes CDR1 SGHRS and CDR2 YFSETQ. The CDR3 is made up of 16 amino acids. V shed 1 base and J 1 base; nucleotides not matched to a gene: 7.

The chain carries TRBV7-9 and TRBJ2-1; TRBD2 agrees at 10 bases. V was clipped by 5 bases and J by 7 bases; unmatched bases: 8. Per the germline V gene, CDR1 is SEHNR and CDR2 is FQNEAQ (reference sequence). The CDR3 spans 15 residues. The CDR3 loop is CASSITSGEGNEQFF. CDR3 nucleotide sequence: TGTGCCAGCAGCATTACTAGCGGGGAAGGGAATGAGCAGTTCTTC.

The gene calls are TRBV10-2 and TRBJ1-2; D may be TRBD1 (6 bases). Germline values: CDR1 WSHSY, CDR2 SAAADI. The length of the CDR3 is 13 residues. Trimming removed 8 bases from V and 6 bases from J, with 16 bases in between. The CDR3 region is CASREGGIDGYTF. Here the CDR3 DNA reads TGCGCCAGCCGGGAGGGGGGGATTGATGGCTACACCTTC.

The chain's CDR3 is CATSRDLSGANVLTF. For the CDR3, the DNA is TGTGCCACCAGCAGAGACCTCTCTGGGGCCAACGTCCTGACTTTC. The chain couples TRBV15 to TRBJ2-6; D is ambiguous. Trimming left V 0 bases short and J 0 bases short, with 3 bases between. In germline, CDR1 is LNHNV, CDR2 YYDKDF (reference sequence). The CDR3 loop spans 15 amino acids.

The CDR3 here is CASGETGLAEAFF. CDR3 DNA sequence: TGTGCCAGCGGGGAGACAGGGTTGGCTGAAGCTTTCTTT. The J gene is TRBJ1-1, the V gene TRBV25-1; 7 bases map to TRBD1. This CDR3 comprises 13 residues. V lost 8 bases to trimming and J lost 6 bases; unmatched junction nucleotides: 9. Per germline, CDR1 MGHDK and CDR2 SYGVNS.

The chain couples TRBV5-4 to TRBJ2-2; D uncertain. CDR3 length: 12 amino acids. The ends were cut back, 0 bases at V and 6 bases at J, with 3 bases in the middle. CDR1 is SGHNT and CDR2 is YYREEE in the germline V gene (reference sequence). The CDR3 region is CASSLGPGELFF. The CDR3 nucleotides are TGTGCCAGCAGCTTGGGTCCCGGGGAGCTGTTTTTT.

The rearrangement joins TRBV5-6 to TRBJ2-7; 8 bases map to TRBD1. The CDR3 totals 15 residues. Germline loops: CDR1 SGHDT, CDR2 YYEEEE. With V trimmed by 3 bases and J by 2 bases, 7 bases remained unmatched. CDR3 residues: CASSSQTGAPYEQYF. In nucleotides, the CDR3 is TGTGCCAGCAGCTCGCAGACAGGGGCACCCTACGAGCAGTACTTC.